This TCR beta chain was identified during a study of blood T cell repertoires in COVID-19 (TCRdb year 2020). Broadly, across the study: Samples from collaborators originated in the United States, Italy and Spain and spanned both the acute and convalescent phases of COVID-19. The material from the prospective study consisted of cDNA or gDNA derived from T cells, B-cell-depleted T cells, or PBMCs. The dataset comprised deeply sampled blood TCRbeta repertoires from subjects exposed to, actively infected with, or recovered from COVID-19. A freely available public database, intended as a resource for researchers studying the immune response to SARS-CoV-2, is where the repertoires were released. The samples were drawn from the first 160 participants of the ongoing ImmuneRACE study and from 950 to 1,500 subjects provided by 6 global collaborators. Sample metadata almost always included a de-identified subject ID, COVID-19 status, age in years and sex. Where available, HLA class I and class II types were obtained from metadata supplied by the sample provider rather than from assay-based typing. Summary of the overall study and its limitations: The quantity of clinical and demographic metadata differed by source and by participant and was supplied without curation.

Samples from volunteer blood donors who had recovered from COVID-19 were contributed by a second Seattle source. Each collaborating institution followed its own protocols to collect whole blood in K2EDTA tubes. Collaborator samples were shipped for TCRbeta analysis as frozen whole blood, isolated PBMCs, or DNA extracted from either sample type. The immunoSEQ Assay, a bias-controlled multiplex PCR, was used to amplify TCRbeta CDR3 regions from genomic DNA. The authors processed their data as follows. The number of nucleated cells in each sample was estimated by amplification of reference gene primers within the assay. Sequence reads were collapsed and filtered to measure the absolute abundance of every unique TCRbeta CDR3 rearrangement. Productive Simpson clonality was computed per sample as the square root of Simpson's diversity index over productive rearrangements. TCRdb stores this immuneACCESS table with in-frame sequences only. Part of the clones is absent; in the studies checked, under half of the shortfall reflects unresolved V genes, and no reason is known for the rest. The D gene and trimming were derived from the DNA, and the V and J assignments and clone size from that table. In all, the sample holds some 200,000 clones, and around nine tenths of those were seen once. The ten most abundant clones make up over 0.7% of the sample.

Of note for this clone: Its antigen specificity is not known. No much larger clone is present one base from it, and per-base qualities are unavailable.

V has 2 bases trimmed and J has 2 bases trimmed; junction bases matching no gene number 10. The CDR3 contains 18 residues, cysteine and phenylalanine counted. Just CDR3 DNA is preserved here, 54 bases in frame from base 1. The germline V gene encodes CDR1 LNHDA and CDR2 SQIVND (reference sequence). The sequence came from a woman between 18 and 30 years old who had recovered from COVID-19. Sequences were obtained from peripheral blood. The rearranged chain carries TRBV19 and TRBJ2-2, with 8 middle bases fitting TRBD2. The sequenced DNA: TGTGCCAGTAGTATAAGTTGGGTAGCGGGGCTTAACACCGGGGAGCTGTTTTTT. It translates to CASSISWVAGLNTGELFF.